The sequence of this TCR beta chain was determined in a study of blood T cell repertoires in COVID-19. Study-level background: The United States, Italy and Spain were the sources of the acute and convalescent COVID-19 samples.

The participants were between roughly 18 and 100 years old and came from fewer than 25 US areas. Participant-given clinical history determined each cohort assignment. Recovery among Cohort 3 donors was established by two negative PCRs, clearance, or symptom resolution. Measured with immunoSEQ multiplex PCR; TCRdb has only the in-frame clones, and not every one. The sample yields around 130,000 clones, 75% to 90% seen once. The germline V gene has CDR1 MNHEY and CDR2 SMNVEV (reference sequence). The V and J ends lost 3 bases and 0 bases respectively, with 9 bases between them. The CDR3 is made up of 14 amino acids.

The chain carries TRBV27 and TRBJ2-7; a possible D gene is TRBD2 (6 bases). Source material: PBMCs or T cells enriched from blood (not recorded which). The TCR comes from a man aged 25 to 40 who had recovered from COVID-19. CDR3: CASSFSGFSYEQYF. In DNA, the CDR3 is TGTGCCAGCAGTTTTAGCGGCTTCTCCTACGAGCAGTACTTC.